What follows are 27 T cell receptor beta chains derived from one specimen sequenced in a study of neurological immune-mediated disorders. From the 5' RACE reads, TCRdb called clonotypes with MiXCR, one entry per CDR3 protein. The sample holds approximately 100,000 distinct CDR3 sequences; about 10% are singletons and the top ten take approximately 3.3%. Time point in this sample: longitudinal time-point 3. The specimen sequenced was PBMCs. The receptors were gathered from a female donor with HTLV-1-associated myelopathy (HAM/TSP).

In its sample, this clonotype was seen many times. The chain recombines TRBV10-3 with TRBJ2-7; D is ambiguous. This CDR3 is built from 14 residues. V lost 11 bases and J 6 bases, leaving 23 bases between the germline ends. Germline lookup yields CDR1 ENHRY and CDR2 SYGVKD. CDR3 in amino acids: CAGHPGRLLPEQYF. The CDR3 nucleotides are TGTGCCGGCCATCCGGGCCGCCTCCTCCCCGAGCAGTACTTC.

This clonotype was recorded many times. This chain uses TRBV5-1 with TRBJ2-1; 7 bases are shared with TRBD2. V was pared by 7 bases and J by 0 bases, with 16 bases of the junction left unmatched. The V gene's germline CDR1 is SGHRS and CDR2 YFSETQ. This CDR3 region has 18 residues. In DNA form, the CDR3 reads TGCGCCAGCCACTGGGAGGGGAGGGACCGAAGCTCCTACAATGAGCAGTTCTTC. Translation: CASHWEGRDRSSYNEQFF.

For this clonotype: This clone may be a read error of a much larger clone one base away. The chain uses TRBV28 and TRBJ1-2; D gene uncertain. V lost 8 bases, J lost 2 bases, and 6 bases lay in between. CDR1 and CDR2 from the germline V gene are MDHEN and SYDVKM. This CDR3 has 11 amino acids. CDR3 sequence reads: CASEDNYGYTF. In DNA, the CDR3 is TGTGCCAGCGAGGACAACTATGGCTACACCTTC.

This clonotype has a count of ten or more. This chain links TRBV5-1 with TRBJ2-7, with no clear D. Trimming shortened V by 0 bases and J by 3 bases, and 7 bases separated the two germline ends. Germline CDR1 reads SGHRS; CDR2 reads YFSETQ. This CDR3 has 13 residues. The CDR3 reads CASSLVVGYEQYF. DNA of the CDR3: TGCGCCAGCAGCTTGGTGGTAGGCTACGAGCAGTACTTC.

The table lists this clonotype with many counts. The chain combines TRBV6-2 or TRBV6-3 with TRBJ2-1; maybe TRBD1 (5 bases). The CDR3 loop spans 15 amino acids. Germline loops: CDR1 MNHEY, CDR2 SVGEGT. V was trimmed by 6 bases and J by 0 bases, leaving 12 bases between them. This CDR3 is CASSLRQSSYNEQFF. Written as DNA, the CDR3 is TGTGCCAGCAGCTTGAGACAGAGCTCCTACAATGAGCAGTTCTTC.

This clonotype was observed at least ten times. This CDR3 reads CASSATSGGAGGFF. CDR3 DNA sequence: TGCGCCAGCAGCGCGACTAGCGGGGGGGCCGGTGGGTTCTTC. The V gene is TRBV5-1, the J gene TRBJ2-1, with 14 bases matching TRBD2. The length of the CDR3 is 14 residues. Germline loops: CDR1 SGHRS, CDR2 YFSETQ. The junction had 9 bases not matched to a gene; V was cut back by 4 bases and J by 15 bases.

The chain couples TRBV5-1 to TRBJ1-4, with TRBD1 matching 10 bases. The trim removed 7 bases at V and 3 bases at J, leaving 6 bases unmatched. This CDR3 comprises 15 residues. Germline CDR1 is SGHRS and CDR2 is YFSETQ. This CDR3 reads CASQPGQGPNEKLFF. CDR3 nucleotide sequence: TGCGCCAGCCAACCGGGACAGGGGCCTAATGAAAAACTGTTTTTT.

There are many counts of this clonotype. This chain joins TRBV2 and TRBJ1-1; no firm D call. Looked up from germline, CDR1 is SNHLY and CDR2 is FYNNEI. The germline V and J ends were trimmed by 5 bases and 3 bases, with 10 bases remaining between them. The CDR3 is 13 amino acids. The CDR3 loop is CASSSQRDTEAFF. The DNA of the CDR3 is TGTGCCAGCAGTTCCCAGAGGGACACTGAAGCTTTCTTT.

This clonotype was recorded many times. The genes are TRBV20-1 and TRBJ2-7; no definite D call. Germline V lookup: CDR1 DFQATT, CDR2 SNEGSKA (reference sequence). This CDR3 spans 13 amino acids. Trimming pared 5 bases from V and 3 bases from J, leaving 14 bases between. The CDR3 protein is CSALDRRGYEQYF. The CDR3 DNA follows: TGCAGTGCTCTTGATCGTAGAGGCTACGAGCAGTACTTC.

At least ten counts were recorded for this clonotype. The rearrangement links TRBV20-1 to TRBJ2-3; 7 nucleotides align to TRBD1. The germline gives CDR1 DFQATT, CDR2 SNEGSKA (reference sequence). Trimming took 0 bases from V and 5 from J; bases not matched to a gene: 8. The CDR3 is made up of 15 amino acids. The CDR3, as DNA: TGCAGTGCTAGAGATCGAACAGGGGCTGGAGATACGCAGTATTTT. Amino acid sequence: CSARDRTGAGDTQYF.

This clonotype was recorded many times. CDR3 protein: CSVGRRQASSNTGELFF. DNA for the CDR3: TGCAGCGTTGGCCGCCGGCAGGCCTCCTCGAACACCGGGGAGCTGTTTTTT. The rearrangement uses TRBV29-1 and TRBJ2-2; D gene unclear. The CDR3 has 17 residues. Between the trimmed V and J ends, which lost 4 bases and 0 bases, there was a span of 18 bases. CDR1 is SQVTM and CDR2 is ANQGSEA in the germline V gene.

This chain joins TRBV20-1 and TRBJ2-7; D possibly corresponds to TRBD2 (5 bases). Trimming took 3 bases from V and 7 from J, leaving 19 bases between them. The germline gives CDR1 DFQATT, CDR2 SNEGSKA (reference sequence). The CDR3 is made up of 14 amino acids. DNA for the CDR3: TGCAGTGCTAGCTTGGGTGGGCCCTCGGGGGAGCAGTACTTC. It is translated as CSASLGGPSGEQYF.

This clonotype was observed many times. CDR3 sequence (DNA): TGTGCCAGCAGCTTGACAGGAAGTACTAACTATGGCTACACCTTC. Its translation is CASSLTGSTNYGYTF. The rearrangement joins TRBV5-6 to TRBJ1-2; tentative D call: TRBD1 (5 bases). The CDR3 extends over 15 amino acids. V was trimmed by 1 base and J by 0 bases, leaving 10 bases between them. Germline loops: CDR1 SGHDT, CDR2 YYEEEE.

A word on this clonotype: A much larger clone sits a single nucleotide away, making a read error possible. V is TRBV7-3 and J is TRBJ2-1, with D tentatively TRBD2 (6 bases). There are 16 residues in the CDR3. Germline CDR1 is SGHTA and CDR2 is FQGTGA. CDR3: CASSLMVAAINNEKFF. CDR3 DNA: TGTGCCAGCAGCTTAATGGTAGCGGCGATAAACAATGAGAAGTTCTTC.

The sample holds one count of this clonotype. The chain recombines TRBV12-3 or TRBV12-4 with TRBJ2-3; 8 bases fit TRBD2. V lost 1 base, J lost 7 bases, and 10 bases stayed unmatched. The CDR3 consists of 16 residues. The CDR3 loop is CASSLGTGAGDNTQYF. In nucleotides, the CDR3 is TGTGCCAGCAGTTTAGGCACGGGAGCGGGGGACAATACGCAGTATTTT.

The chain employs TRBV7-8 and TRBJ2-2, with D possibly being TRBD2 (7 bases). CDR3 length: 16 residues. With 5 bases removed from V and 5 bases from J, the gap between germline ends came to 18 bases. In germline, CDR1 is SGHVS, CDR2 FQNEAQ. The CDR3 nucleotides are TGTGCCAGCAGCAAGGTGGCGGGGGCAGGGACCGGGGAGCTGTTTTTT. Its protein is CASSKVAGAGTGELFF.

Many counts were recorded for this clonotype. The chain carries TRBV3-1 and TRBJ1-1; D unclear. The germline V gene encodes CDR1 LGHDT and CDR2 YNNKEL (reference sequence). This CDR3 is built from 14 residues. The germline V and J ends were trimmed by 1 base and 1 base, with 7 bases remaining between them. The CDR3 region has the DNA TGTGCCAGCAGCCAAGTTAGGGCGAACACTGAAGCTTTCTTT. It specifies CASSQVRANTEAFF.

In its sample, this clonotype was seen many times. The chain has TRBV28 and TRBJ1-5; no firm D call. The CDR3 totals 14 residues. Trimming removed 6 bases from V and 0 bases from J, with 9 bases in between. Germline V gene data show CDR1 as MDHEN and CDR2 as SYDVKM. The CDR3 spells CASRGSLSNQPQHF. CDR3 nucleotides: TGTGCCAGCAGGGGGTCCCTTAGCAATCAGCCCCAGCATTTT. Full variable domain (outside the CDR3, taken from reference TRBV28 and TRBJ1-5): DVKVTQSSRYLVKRTGEKVFLECVQDMDHENMFWYRQDPGLGLRLIYFSYDVKMKEKGDIPEGYSVSREKKERFSLILESASTNQTSMYLCASRGSLSNQPQHFGDGTRLSIL.

This clonotype was counted at least ten times. The chain has TRBV5-1 and TRBJ2-1; D possibly uses TRBD1 or TRBD2 (5 bases each). Between the trimmed V and J ends, which lost 4 bases and 7 bases, there was a span of 18 bases. The CDR3 is made up of 15 amino acids. Germline V CDR1 and CDR2: SGHRS, YFSETQ. The CDR3 sequence is CASSPRGKVGNEQFF. The CDR3 nucleotides read TGCGCCAGCAGCCCACGGGGCAAGGTTGGGAATGAGCAGTTCTTC. Supplemented by reference TRBV5-1 and TRBJ2-1, the full variable domain reads KAGVTQTPRYLIKTRGQQVTLSCSPISGHRSVSWYQQTPGQGLQFLFEYFSETQRNKGNFPGRFSGRQFSNSRSEMNVSTLELGDSALYLCASSPRGKVGNEQFFGPGTRLTVL.

This clonotype has a handful of counts. The chain employs TRBV10-3 and TRBJ2-1, with 8 bases identical to TRBD2. The CDR3 loop spans 16 amino acids. Germline-derived CDR1 and CDR2 are ENHRY and SYGVKD. The J segment lost 5 bases and the V segment lost 6 bases, leaving 12 bases of the junction unmatched. CDR3 amino acids: CAIRNLRGGNDNEQFF. The CDR3 bases are TGTGCCATCAGAAATCTCCGGGGGGGCAATGACAATGAGCAGTTCTTC.

This clonotype was seen at least ten times. A junction end diverges from the germline sequence, so it may reflect a read error. The J gene is TRBJ2-5, the V gene TRBV15; TRBD1 agrees at 10 bases. CDR3 length equals 15 residues. Germline CDR1 reads LNHNV; CDR2 reads YYDKDF (reference sequence). The CDR3 sequence: CATSRTTGGWETQYF. DNA for the CDR3: TGTGCTACCAGCAGGACGACAGGGGGCTGGGAGACCCAGTACTTC. Full variable domain (missing parts from reference TRBV15 and TRBJ2-5): DAMVIQNPRYQVTQFGKPVTLSCSQTLNHNVMYWYQQKSSQAPKLLFHYYDKDFNNEADTPDNFQSRRPNTSFCFLDIRSPGLGDTAMYLCATSRTTGGWETQYFGPGTRLLVL.

The sample holds many counts of this clonotype. The V and J genes are TRBV29-1 and TRBJ2-3; 7 bases match TRBD2. Germline-derived CDR1 and CDR2 are SQVTM and ANQGSEA. The CDR3 is made up of 12 amino acids. V dropped 4 bases and J dropped 8; count of bases not matched to a gene: 6. The CDR3 spells CSVVDGGGTQYF. CDR3 in DNA: TGCAGCGTTGTAGATGGGGGGGGTACGCAGTATTTT.

Ten or more counts support this clonotype. The chain links TRBV5-1 to TRBJ2-2, with 7 bases that match TRBD2. The CDR3 is made up of 15 amino acids. V was clipped by 4 bases and J by 1 base; unmatched bases: 4. The V gene's germline CDR1 is SGHRS and CDR2 YFSETQ. Here the CDR3 DNA reads TGCGCCAGCAGCCCGTCGGGGGGGAACACCGGGGAGCTGTTTTTT. It specifies CASSPSGGNTGELFF.

This clonotype appeared many times. V is TRBV5-1 and J is TRBJ2-1; TRBD2 agrees at 10 bases. Looked up from germline, CDR1 is SGHRS and CDR2 is YFSETQ. This CDR3 is built from 14 residues. V shed 3 bases, J shed 6 bases, and the junction held 3 bases outside the gene matches. CDR3 amino acids: CASSSAGGLNEQFF. In DNA form, the CDR3 reads TGCGCCAGCAGCTCAGCGGGGGGGCTCAATGAGCAGTTCTTC.

This clonotype was detected ten times or more. The junction does not match germline at one end; this may be a read error. The chain combines TRBV15 with TRBJ2-5; D is uncertain. CDR1 and CDR2 (germline): LNHNV, YYDKDF (reference sequence). This CDR3 is built from 13 residues. The CDR3 protein is CATSRAREETQYF. In DNA, the CDR3 is TGTGCTACCAGCAGAGCACGGGAAGAGACCCAGTACTTC.

About this clonotype: This may stem from a read error, because a much larger clone lies one nucleotide away. This chain joins TRBV6-5 and TRBJ2-6; no firm D call. The V gene's germline CDR1 is MNHEY and CDR2 SVGAGI. The CDR3 loop spans 14 amino acids. The CDR3 reads CASRTVSWANVLTF. The DNA for the CDR3 is TGTGCCAGCAGAACAGTCTCTTGGGCCAACGTCCTGACTTTC.

The gene calls are TRBV5-1 and TRBJ2-2, with 8 bases aligning to TRBD1. CDR3 length: 15 amino acids. J lost 3 bases, V lost 4 bases, and 5 bases had no gene match. Germline CDR1 reads SGHRS; CDR2 reads YFSETQ. The CDR3 reads CASSQDRADTGELFF. CDR3 DNA sequence: TGCGCCAGCAGCCAGGACAGGGCCGACACCGGGGAGCTGTTTTTT.